The 20 T cell receptor beta chains in this list originate from one sample, sequenced in a study of blood T cells in healthy people across ages. It was with a sample-barcoded 5' primer and a J-beta primer mix that a second PCR of about 6 to 12 cycles was run. TCRdb passed the 5' RACE reads through MiXCR, listing each CDR3 protein once. The sample carries about 930,000 distinct CDR3 sequences, 25% to 35% recorded once. The same sample was also used in a study of T cells of mothers and their children.

The sequencing sample was made of blood. These receptors were taken from a woman aged 40 to 55 in good health.

A few counts support this clonotype. The chain uses TRBV3-1 and TRBJ2-2; D might be TRBD1 or TRBD2, each matching 5 bases. CDR3 length equals 15 residues. The ends were cut back, 6 bases at V and 3 bases at J, with 14 bases in the middle. Germline V gene lookup returns CDR1 LGHDT and CDR2 YNNKEL (reference sequence). In DNA form, the CDR3 reads TGTGCCAGCAGAGGGGCGGCGAGGGACACCGGGGAGCTGTTTTTT. This codes for CASRGAARDTGELFF.

The J gene is TRBJ1-1, the V gene TRBV4-1; D unresolved. From germline, CDR1 is MGHRA and CDR2 YSYEKL. V shed 0 bases and J shed 7 bases, with 6 bases lying between them. CDR3 length: 12 residues. The CDR3 sequence: CASSQEAGEAFF. The DNA for the CDR3 is TGCGCCAGCAGCCAAGAGGCCGGTGAAGCTTTCTTT.

The V gene is TRBV4-1, the J gene TRBJ1-1, with D maybe TRBD1 (5 bases). Germline CDR1 is MGHRA and CDR2 is YSYEKL. The CDR3 is 17 residues long. V dropped 4 bases and J dropped 10 bases, with 28 bases sitting between them. The CDR3 region is CASSPPPSHRDQWRAFF. In DNA form, the CDR3 reads TGCGCCAGCAGCCCACCCCCGAGCCACCGGGACCAATGGAGAGCTTTCTTT.

The chain links TRBV7-2 to TRBJ1-2; D is ambiguous. The V gene's germline CDR1 is SGHTA and CDR2 FQGNSA. V was cut by 5 bases and J by 8 bases, with 9 bases left in between. The CDR3 is 11 amino acids. The CDR3 reads CASSPLNGYTF. The CDR3 DNA reads TGTGCCAGCAGCCCCCTTAACGGCTACACCTTC.

This clonotype has more than one count but fewer than ten. The chain links TRBV5-1 to TRBJ2-7; 9 nucleotides match TRBD2. The germline CDR1 and CDR2 sequences are SGHRS and YFSETQ. CDR3 size: 15 residues. J gave up 4 bases and V 2 bases, and 7 bases lay outside the gene matches. CDR3 residues: CASSLSAGGQYEQYF. The CDR3 DNA reads as TGCGCCAGCAGCTTATCTGCGGGGGGGCAATACGAGCAGTACTTC.

This sequence joins TRBV7-9 and TRBJ1-2, with 7 positions matching TRBD1. V shed 7 bases, J shed 3 bases, and the junction held 8 bases outside the gene matches. Per germline, CDR1 SEHNR and CDR2 FQNEAQ (reference sequence). The CDR3 covers 14 residues. CDR3 bases: TGTGCCAGCATCACCACAGGGGTGGACTATGGCTACACCTTC. Translation gives CASITTGVDYGYTF.

About this clonotype itself: This could be a read error, since a much larger clone is one nucleotide away. This rearrangement joins TRBV29-1 to TRBJ2-7; 7 positions match TRBD2. Germline V CDR1 and CDR2: SQVTM, ANQGSEA. The V gene end was trimmed by 4 bases and the J gene end by 4 bases; junction bases not matched to a gene: 10. The CDR3 has 14 residues. The CDR3 region is CSVGTGTNSYEQYF. The CDR3 DNA follows: TGCAGCGTTGGGACCGGGACTAACTCTTACGAGCAGTACTTC.

This chain connects TRBV7-6 to TRBJ2-1; no definite D call. The germline V and J ends were trimmed by 8 bases and 2 bases, with 16 bases remaining between them. This CDR3 spans 15 amino acids. CDR1 SGHVS and CDR2 FNYEAQ come from the germline V gene. The CDR3 sequence: CASGPPEFTYNEQFF. CDR3 bases: TGTGCCAGCGGCCCCCCGGAGTTCACCTACAATGAGCAGTTCTTC.

This clonotype was observed many times. This chain uses TRBV28 with TRBJ2-5; no reliable D call. V was shortened by 7 bases and J by 2 bases, with 5 bases between the two germline ends. The germline CDR1 and CDR2 sequences are MDHEN and SYDVKM. The length of the CDR3 is 11 residues. CDR3 sequence: CASKGQETQYF. CDR3 bases: TGTGCCAGCAAGGGACAAGAGACCCAGTACTTC. Looking up the rest from reference TRBV28 and TRBJ2-5 gives the full variable domain: DVKVTQSSRYLVKRTGEKVFLECVQDMDHENMFWYRQDPGLGLRLIYFSYDVKMKEKGDIPEGYSVSREKKERFSLILESASTNQTSMYLCASKGQETQYFGPGTRLLVL.

The V and J genes are TRBV20-1 and TRBJ1-2; unclear D gene. The CDR3 has 13 residues. The germline CDR1 and CDR2 sequences are DFQATT and SNEGSKA (reference sequence). Trimming stripped 3 bases from V and 5 bases from J, with 13 bases between. CDR3 coding DNA: TGCAGTGCTAGGACGAACAGAGAATATGGCTACACCTTC. Its translation is CSARTNREYGYTF.

This clonotype was recorded a few times. J is TRBJ1-2 and V is TRBV6-5; 8 positions match TRBD1. Germline-derived CDR1 and CDR2 are MNHEY and SVGAGI. This CDR3 comprises 15 residues. The V and J ends lost 5 bases and 4 bases, in that order; junction bases with no gene match: 9. The CDR3 coding sequence is TGTGCCAGCAGTCCTATAACAGGGGGAATCTATGGCTACACCTTC. Protein sequence: CASSPITGGIYGYTF.

The chain carries TRBV7-2 and TRBJ2-3, with a tentative D call TRBD2 (6 bases). The CDR3 has 14 residues. The V end lost 1 base, the J end lost 10 bases, and 15 bases lay between the germline ends. CDR1 SGHTA and CDR2 FQGNSA come from the germline V gene. CDR3 loop: CASSLGGDGRPQYF. In nucleotides, the CDR3 is TGTGCCAGCAGCTTAGGGGGGGACGGGCGTCCGCAGTATTTT.

As DNA, the CDR3 is TGCGCCAGCAGCTTGTGGTCCGGCTACAATGAGCAGTTCTTC. Its translation is CASSLWSGYNEQFF. The genes are TRBV5-1 and TRBJ2-1; D gene unclear. CDR1 is SGHRS and CDR2 is YFSETQ in the germline V gene. Trimming left V 1 base short and J 3 bases short, with 8 bases between. The CDR3 covers 14 residues.

This clonotype was counted at least ten times. The V call is TRBV18, the J call TRBJ2-5; D gene uncertain. The CDR3 contains 13 residues. V shed 0 bases and J shed 4 bases, with 6 bases lying between them. The germline CDR1 and CDR2 sequences are KGHSH and LQKENI. The CDR3 region has the DNA TGTGCCAGCTCACCACCCCCGGGAGAGACCCAGTACTTC. It encodes CASSPPPGETQYF.

This clonotype was seen more than once but under ten times. The J gene is TRBJ2-2, the V gene TRBV12-3 or TRBV12-4; D uncertain. The V end lost 7 bases, the J end lost 0 bases, and 18 bases lay between the germline ends. The CDR3 is 17 amino acids. CDR3 bases: TGTGCCAGCATCACCTTCTTTAAGCAGCCGAACACCGGGGAGCTGTTTTTT. Its protein is CASITFFKQPNTGELFF.

The rearrangement links TRBV12-3 or TRBV12-4 to TRBJ1-1; D gene unclear. Trimming took 1 base from V and 3 from J, leaving 9 bases between them. The CDR3 length is 14 residues. As DNA, the CDR3 is TGTGCCAGCAGTTTAGACAGTCTGGACACTGAAGCTTTCTTT. Translation gives CASSLDSLDTEAFF.

The genes are TRBV5-1 and TRBJ2-3, with a possible D match to TRBD1 (6 bases). This CDR3 comprises 15 residues. The germline V gene encodes CDR1 SGHRS and CDR2 YFSETQ. Deletions cut 0 bases from V and 2 bases from J, with 10 bases between. For the CDR3, the DNA is TGCGCCAGCAGCTTGGGGCAGGGGACCACAGATACGCAGTATTTT. Residues: CASSLGQGTTDTQYF.

This clonotype appeared many times. This chain joins TRBV7-2 and TRBJ1-2, with no clear D. This CDR3 is 16 amino acids long. V lost 2 bases and J lost 2, with 15 bases in between. Germline CDR1 is SGHTA and CDR2 is FQGNSA. The CDR3 here is CASSLSGGGSNYGYTF. In DNA form, the CDR3 reads TGTGCCAGCAGCTTATCGGGCGGTGGATCAAACTATGGCTACACCTTC.

This clonotype was picked up many times. The J gene is TRBJ2-1, the V gene TRBV3-1, with TRBD1 identical over 8 bases. Trimming at V came to 1 base and at J to 0 bases, leaving 5 bases not matched to a gene. This CDR3 has 17 residues. In germline, CDR1 is LGHDT, CDR2 YNNKEL (reference sequence). This CDR3 reads CASSQARTGSSYNEQFF. In DNA form, the CDR3 reads TGTGCCAGCAGCCAAGCCCGGACAGGGAGCTCCTACAATGAGCAGTTCTTC.

The chain links TRBV11-2 to TRBJ2-1; possible D gene TRBD1, 6 bases. Germline CDR1 is SGHAT and CDR2 is FQNNGV. The CDR3 length is 17 residues. V was pared by 5 bases and J by 2 bases, with 19 bases between. Here the CDR3 DNA reads TGTGCCAGCAGCCCCTCGGCAGGGGTGGATCCCTACAATGAGCAGTTCTTC. Residues: CASSPSAGVDPYNEQFF.